Shown below are 23 T cell receptor beta chains from a single sample sequenced in a study of T cell responses to AZD1222 COVID-19 vaccine. TCRdb's table, derived via immunoSEQ multiplex PCR, lists solely in-frame clones and lacks some. The table has some 150,000 clones, 88% seen once. The sequencing used peripheral blood, collected 28 days after the second AZD1222 dose. These receptors all come from an adult who received the AZD1222 COVID-19 vaccine.

Of note for this clone: This specimen includes other DNA sequences encoding the same CDR3. V is TRBV3-1 (or the pseudogene TRBV3-2) and J is TRBJ1-1; D is ambiguous. CDR1 and CDR2 from the germline V gene are LGHDT and YNNKEL (reference sequence). V was shortened by 0 bases and J by 1 base, with 3 bases between the two germline ends. This CDR3 is built from 13 residues. The DNA of the CDR3 is TGTGCCAGCAGCCAAGAAAGGAACACTGAAGCTTTCTTT. Protein sequence: CASSQERNTEAFF.

V is TRBV5-6 and J is TRBJ2-3, with a tentative D call TRBD2 (6 bases). Germline CDR1 reads SGHDT; CDR2 reads YYEEEE. The CDR3 has 14 residues. Deletions cut 6 bases from V and 0 bases from J, with 11 bases between. CDR3 residues: CASTVGTSTDTQYF. Written as DNA, the CDR3 is TGTGCCAGCACCGTCGGGACTAGCACAGATACGCAGTATTTT. The full variable domain, in which reference TRBV5-6 and TRBJ2-3 provide the parts outside the CDR3, is DAGVTQSPTHLIKTRGQQVTLRCSPKSGHDTVSWYQQALGQGPQFIFQYYEEEERQRGNFPDRFSGHQFPNYSSELNVNALLLGDSALYLCASTVGTSTDTQYFGPGTRLTVL.

J is TRBJ1-6 and V is TRBV6-5; D uncertain. Trimming pared 2 bases from V and 9 bases from J, leaving 14 bases between. The CDR3 extends over 15 amino acids. Germline V lookup: CDR1 MNHEY, CDR2 SVGAGI. Here the CDR3 reads CASSYGRGRSSPLHF. The CDR3 DNA reads as TGTGCCAGCAGTTACGGTCGAGGGAGGAGTTCACCCCTCCACTTT.

The chain couples TRBV4-1 to TRBJ2-2; D remains ambiguous. V dropped 1 base and J dropped 5 bases, with 11 bases sitting between them. Germline CDR1 MGHRA, CDR2 YSYEKL. There are 15 residues in the CDR3. The CDR3 loop reads CASSQVTSPTGELFF. In DNA form, the CDR3 reads TGCGCCAGCAGCCAAGTGACGTCACCAACCGGGGAGCTGTTTTTT.

The sample holds a few counts of this clone. J is TRBJ1-1 and V is TRBV24-1; D is unclear. The CDR3 consists of 13 residues. The V gene's germline CDR1 is KGHDR and CDR2 SFDVKD. Trimming took off 4 bases at V and 5 bases at J, with 10 bases between the two ends. CDR3 in DNA: TGTGCCACCAGTGAAGCGGGAGGAACTGAAGCTTTCTTT. As protein: CATSEAGGTEAFF.

The rearrangement joins TRBV5-1 to TRBJ2-7, with 7 bases aligning to TRBD1. Trimming cost V 6 bases and J 7 bases; bases outside gene matches: 19. Germline values: CDR1 SGHRS, CDR2 YFSETQ. The CDR3 covers 16 residues. The CDR3 sequence: CASTPNPGGYTNEQYF. Here the CDR3 DNA reads TGCGCCAGCACTCCCAACCCAGGGGGTTACACAAATGAGCAGTACTTC.

This clone was counted only a few times. This rearrangement joins TRBV24-1 to TRBJ1-5; 9 bases agree with TRBD1. The V gene's germline CDR1 is KGHDR and CDR2 SFDVKD. This CDR3 has 16 amino acids. V shed 0 bases and J 7 bases; nucleotides not matched to a gene: 6. Here the CDR3 reads CATSDLDRGSGQPQHF. The CDR3 DNA follows: TGTGCCACCAGTGATTTGGACAGGGGGTCAGGGCAGCCCCAGCATTTT.

This chain connects TRBV3-1 (or the pseudogene TRBV3-2) to TRBJ2-3, with unresolved D. The CDR3 totals 16 residues. Trimming cost V 3 bases and J 2 bases, with 15 bases left between them. Germline CDR1 reads LGHDT; CDR2 reads YNNKEL (reference sequence). In nucleotides, the CDR3 is TGTGCCAGCAGCCACGCATCCACATTTCACACAGATACGCAGTATTTT. Its protein product is CASSHASTFHTDTQYF.

V and J are TRBV10-1 and TRBJ2-5; the match to TRBD2 covers 11 bases. The germline V gene encodes CDR1 WNHNN and CDR2 SYGVQD (reference sequence). The CDR3 sequence is 15 residues long. V lost 6 bases, J lost 2 bases, and 5 bases stayed unmatched. The CDR3 coding sequence is TGCGCCAGCAGCCCACTAGCGGGAGTGCAAGAGACCCAGTACTTC. It yields the protein CASSPLAGVQETQYF.

The rearrangement uses TRBV29-1 and TRBJ2-2; D is unresolved. The ends were cut back, 6 bases at V and 0 bases at J, with 8 bases in the middle. Germline V CDR1 and CDR2: SQVTM, ANQGSEA. The CDR3 has 13 residues. For the CDR3, the DNA is TGCAGCGTAAAACTACCGAACACCGGGGAGCTGTTTTTT. The encoded protein is CSVKLPNTGELFF.

The chain couples TRBV24-1 to TRBJ2-5; 8 nucleotides match TRBD1. V shed 4 bases, J shed 3 bases, and the junction held 15 bases outside the gene matches. CDR1 and CDR2 from the germline V gene are KGHDR and SFDVKD. The CDR3 runs to 18 residues. Here the CDR3 reads CATSDSRRTGRSKETQYF. The CDR3 DNA reads TGTGCCACCAGTGACTCACGCCGGACAGGGCGGTCAAAAGAGACCCAGTACTTC.

This chain connects TRBV29-1 to TRBJ2-6; D is perhaps TRBD1 (6 bases). The V gene's germline CDR1 is SQVTM and CDR2 ANQGSEA. The CDR3 extends over 17 amino acids. The ends were cut back, 6 bases at V and 4 bases at J, with 22 bases in the middle. The CDR3 loop is CSVLGVYRAPGANVLTF. The CDR3 DNA reads TGCAGCGTCCTCGGGGTCTACAGGGCCCCCGGGGCCAACGTCCTGACTTTC.

At least ten counts were recorded for this clone. The J gene is TRBJ2-1, the V gene TRBV20-1, with D perhaps TRBD1 (6 bases). This CDR3 has 13 residues. The germline V gene has CDR1 DFQATT and CDR2 SNEGSKA (reference sequence). V lost 3 bases, J lost 10 bases, and 16 bases lay in between. The CDR3: CSASRDATGEQFF. The CDR3 DNA follows: TGCAGTGCTAGTCGTGACGCAACAGGGGAGCAGTTCTTC.

This clone was counted once. This chain joins TRBV6-6 and TRBJ1-1, with 10 bases aligning to TRBD1. CDR1 and CDR2 from the germline V gene are MNHNY and SVGAGI (reference sequence). The junction had 9 bases not matched to a gene; V was cut back by 6 bases and J by 5 bases. This CDR3 spans 15 amino acids. As DNA, the CDR3 is TGTGCCAGCAGCCGTGGACAGGGGGGGACGACTGAAGCTTTCTTT. Translation: CASSRGQGGTTEAFF.

V usage is TRBV9 and J usage is TRBJ2-7, with 10 bases matching TRBD2. This CDR3 has 14 residues. The germline gives CDR1 SGDLS, CDR2 YYNGEE. The ends lost 2 bases at V and 7 bases at J; junction bases unmatched: 6. The CDR3 DNA reads TGTGCCAGCAGCGTGGGGCTAGCGGGGGTAGAGCAGTACTTC. Encoded protein: CASSVGLAGVEQYF.

Regarding this clone: The identical CDR3 is also encoded by other nucleotide sequences in the sample. The CDR3 reads CASSRGTEAFF. The CDR3 DNA is TGTGCCAGCAGCCGGGGCACTGAAGCTTTCTTT. The chain links TRBV4-2 to TRBJ1-1, with D unresolved. The CDR3 contains 11 residues. The V and J ends lost 4 bases and 4 bases respectively, with 4 bases between them. The V gene's germline CDR1 is LGHNA and CDR2 YNFKEQ.

The chain joins TRBV2 to TRBJ1-1, with D possibly matching TRBD1 (6 bases). From germline, CDR1 is SNHLY and CDR2 FYNNEI. V was shortened by 8 bases and J by 1 base, with 17 bases between the two germline ends. The CDR3 spans 15 residues. The CDR3 DNA reads as TGTGCCAGCTATCGGCCCAGGGGTGGGAACACTGAAGCTTTCTTT. Amino acids: CASYRPRGGNTEAFF.

The gene calls are TRBV19 and TRBJ2-5; 7 bases agree with TRBD1. J lost 5 bases, V lost 7 bases, and 13 bases had no gene match. CDR1 is LNHDA, CDR2 SQIVND, per germline (reference sequence). The CDR3 runs to 15 residues. CDR3 nucleotides: TGTGCCAGTATCCGGACAGGAACCCCGGGGGAGACCCAGTACTTC. Its translation is CASIRTGTPGETQYF.

Only one count was recorded for this clone. The V call is TRBV7-3, the J call TRBJ2-5; no firm D call. The CDR3 runs to 13 residues. With 1 base removed from V and 3 bases from J, the gap between germline ends came to 6 bases. CDR1 is SGHTA and CDR2 is FQGTGA in the germline V gene. The CDR3 loop is CASSLSRKETQYF. CDR3 nucleotide sequence: TGTGCCAGCAGCTTAAGTAGGAAAGAGACCCAGTACTTC.

This clone came up a few times. The V gene is TRBV7-9, the J gene TRBJ1-1, with D possibly matching TRBD1 (5 bases). This CDR3 region has 12 residues. The germline gives CDR1 SEHNR, CDR2 FQNEAQ (reference sequence). Trimming pared 5 bases from V and 2 bases from J, leaving 6 bases between. For the CDR3, the DNA is TGTGCCAGCAGCGACAGTAACACTGAAGCTTTCTTT. Its translation: CASSDSNTEAFF.

This clone was found once. V gene TRBV9 combines with J gene TRBJ2-5, with 7 positions matching TRBD2. The length of the CDR3 is 14 residues. V shed 9 bases, J shed 2 bases, and the junction held 10 bases outside the gene matches. Germline V gene data show CDR1 as SGDLS and CDR2 as YYNGEE. The CDR3 loop reads CATLGGTSQETQYF. CDR3 nucleotides: TGTGCCACCCTGGGGGGGACTTCACAAGAGACCCAGTACTTC.

This clone was seen only a few times. The J gene is TRBJ2-1, the V gene TRBV6-4, with D hard to call. CDR3 size: 15 residues. With 2 bases removed from V and 4 bases from J, the gap between germline ends came to 12 bases. Germline V CDR1 and CDR2: MRHNA, SNTAGT. The CDR3 protein is CASSDRPAGYNEQFF. CDR3 DNA: TGTGCCAGCAGTGACCGACCCGCTGGATACAATGAGCAGTTCTTC.

CDR3 sequence: CASSQPSWGANTGELFF. The CDR3 DNA reads as TGTGCCAGCAGCCAACCCTCTTGGGGCGCGAACACCGGGGAGCTGTTTTTT. The V call is TRBV3-1 (or the pseudogene TRBV3-2), the J call TRBJ2-2; weak D call: TRBD1 (5 bases). In germline, CDR1 is LGHDT, CDR2 YNNKEL (reference sequence). Trimming pared 2 bases from V and 0 bases from J, leaving 13 bases between. CDR3 size: 17 residues.